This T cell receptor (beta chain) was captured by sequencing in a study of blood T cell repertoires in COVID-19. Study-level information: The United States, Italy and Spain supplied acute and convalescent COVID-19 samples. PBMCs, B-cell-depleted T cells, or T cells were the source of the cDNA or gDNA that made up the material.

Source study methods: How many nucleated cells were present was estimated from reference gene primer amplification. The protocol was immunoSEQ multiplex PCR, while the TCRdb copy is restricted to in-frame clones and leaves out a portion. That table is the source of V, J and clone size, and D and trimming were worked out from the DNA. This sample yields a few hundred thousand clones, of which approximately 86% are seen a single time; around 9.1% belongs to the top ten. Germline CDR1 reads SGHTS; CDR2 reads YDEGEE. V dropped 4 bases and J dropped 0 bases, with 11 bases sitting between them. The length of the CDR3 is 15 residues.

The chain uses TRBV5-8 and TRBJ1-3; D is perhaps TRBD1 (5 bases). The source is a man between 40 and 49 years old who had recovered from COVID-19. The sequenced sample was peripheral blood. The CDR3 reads CASSKGLNSGNTIYF. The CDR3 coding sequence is TGTGCCAGCAGCAAGGGACTAAACTCTGGAAACACCATATATTTT.